These 7 T cell receptor beta chains share one sample of origin, sequenced in a study of CD8+CD57+ T cells in acquired aplastic anemia. Researchers used genomic DNA as the template to profile TCR beta VDJ and CDR3. A single record per CDR3 protein comes from TCRdb applying MiXCR to the reads. The data contain a few hundred thousand distinct CDR3 sequences, approximately 60% of them seen just once; the ten biggest clones take up about 31%. Sequences were obtained from sorted CD4+, CD8+, or CD8+CD57+ T cells (not recorded which) from PBMCs. The receptor set was obtained from a human donor in good health.

The CDR3 here is CSVEGVLPEERLFF. The CDR3 nucleotides read TGCAGCGTTGAAGGGGTTTTACCCGAAGAAAGGCTGTTTTTT. The chain employs TRBV29-1 and TRBJ1-4; D is ambiguous. Germline CDR1 and CDR2: SQVTM and ANQGSEA. Trimming stripped 1 base from V and 14 bases from J, with 20 bases between. CDR3 length: 14 residues.

This clonotype has at least ten counts. The chain joins TRBV6-5 to TRBJ2-1; 13 nucleotides line up with TRBD2. V lost 6 bases and J lost 2; bases outside the gene matches: 7. Germline values: CDR1 MNHEY, CDR2 SVGAGI. This CDR3 spans 17 amino acids. CDR3: CASRRTSGSGPYNEQFF. The CDR3 DNA follows: TGTGCCAGCAGGCGGACTAGCGGGAGCGGCCCCTACAATGAGCAGTTCTTC.

This clonotype has only one observation. This may stem from a read error, because a much larger clone lies one nucleotide away. The chain is built from TRBV12-3 or TRBV12-4 and TRBJ1-2; D not certain. V lost 7 bases to trimming and J lost 3 bases, with 24 bases between them. CDR3 length: 17 amino acids. The DNA for the CDR3 is TGTGCCAGCACCCCTCTACCCACGGGGAGGCCATACTATGGCTACACCTTC. It specifies CASTPLPTGRPYYGYTF.

Notes on this clonotype: The missing conserved phenylalanine or tryptophan at the end of this CDR3 makes a read error likely. The chain employs TRBV5-1 and TRBJ2-7; 8 bases map to TRBD1. V lost 1 base to trimming and J lost 0 bases; unmatched junction nucleotides: 3. In germline, CDR1 is SGHRS, CDR2 YFSETQ. The CDR3 is made up of 15 amino acids. This CDR3 reads CASSLWTGFSYEQYL. The CDR3 DNA follows: TGCGCCAGCAGCTTGTGGACAGGGTTCTCCTACGAGCAGTACTTA.

This clonotype was seen a handful of times. The chain has TRBV10-3 and TRBJ2-6; tentatively, D is TRBD2 (7 bases). CDR1 is ENHRY, CDR2 SYGVKD, per germline. V lost 0 bases and J 0 bases, leaving 12 bases between the germline ends. The CDR3 has 18 amino acids. The CDR3 DNA sequence: TGTGCCATCAGTGAGTCGAGGGGGGGCGTCTCTGGGGCCAACGTCCTGACTTTC. This encodes CAISESRGGVSGANVLTF.

This clonotype was observed many times. The chain recombines TRBV18 with TRBJ2-7, with 8 bases aligning to TRBD2. This CDR3 comprises 15 residues. After removal of 0 bases from V and 4 bases from J, the junction contained 5 bases not matched to a gene. Germline V gene lookup returns CDR1 KGHSH and CDR2 LQKENI. CDR3 sequence reads: CASSPPRGGPYEQYF. The CDR3 DNA reads TGTGCCAGCTCACCACCCCGGGGGGGACCATACGAGCAGTACTTC.

V and J are TRBV20-1 and TRBJ2-7; 11 bases line up with TRBD2. Germline loops: CDR1 DFQATT, CDR2 SNEGSKA (reference sequence). The V segment lost 5 bases and the J segment 6 bases; nucleotides outside the gene matches: 9. The CDR3 is 14 residues long. The CDR3 DNA reads TGCAGTGCTTCGACTAGCGGGGTGACTCTCGAGCAGTACTTC. Residues: CSASTSGVTLEQYF.